These T cell receptor beta chains were read from a single sample in a study of cytomegalovirus exposure and HLA in healthy donors. TCRdb's table, derived via immunoSEQ multiplex PCR, lists solely in-frame clones and lacks some. The profile shows roughly 180,000 clones, almost 80% of them singletons. The sequencing input was PBMCs. The receptors come from a man aged 25-40 years in good health and CMV-seronegative. The CDR3 runs from the conserved cysteine through the conserved F or W. Fields, in order: CDR3 DNA, CDR3 protein, J gene, D gene, clone size, V gene. A D gene is named only where the DNA matches it firmly. Only some rows state a clone size, as once, few, many or a class for expanded clones.

TGTGCCTGGGGGACTGGGAGCTCCTACGAGCAGTACTTC,CAWGTGSSYEQYF,TRBJ2-7,-,-,TRBV30
TGTGCCAGCAGACCTGGACAGCGTTTTGAAGCTTTCTTT,CASRPGQRFEAFF,TRBJ1-1,-,-,TRBV6-5
TGTGCCAGTAGTACGCCTGGACAGGGGAACTATGGCTACACCTTC,CASSTPGQGNYGYTF,TRBJ1-2,TRBD1,once,TRBV19
TGTGCTAGTGGTTTACCCGGTCCAGGGGGTATGTACGAGCAGTACTTC,CASGLPGPGGMYEQYF,TRBJ2-7,TRBD1,-,TRBV12-5
TGCGCCAGCAGCCCCGCTTGGACACAATACAATGAGCAGTTCTTC,CASSPAWTQYNEQFF,TRBJ2-1,-,-,TRBV4-1
TGTGCCAGCAGTTTTCCGGGGGGGATCAATCAGCCCCAGCATTTT,CASSFPGGINQPQHF,TRBJ1-5,-,-,TRBV27
TGTGCCAGCAGCTTGGTTACCGGCGGGAGGGGCCACAATGAGCAGTTCTTC,CASSLVTGGRGHNEQFF,TRBJ2-1,TRBD2,-,TRBV7-2
TGTGCCACCCTTTCTTCGGCAGGAGGCACTGAAGCTTTCTTT,CATLSSAGGTEAFF,TRBJ1-1,-,-,TRBV28
TGTGCCAGCAGGGAAGGATCAGGGATGGACCAGCCCCAGCATTTT,CASREGSGMDQPQHF,TRBJ1-5,-,-,TRBV2
TGTGCCAGCTCTTGGAGGGCGGCTCCGAACACTGAAGCTTTCTTT,CASSWRAAPNTEAFF,TRBJ1-1,-,-,TRBV11-2
TGTGCCAGCAGCCAAACCTACGTAACAGGGAAAGAGTTCTTC,CASSQTYVTGKEFF,TRBJ2-1,-,-,TRBV5-8
TGTGCCAGCAGTGAGATCTCCTACGAGCAGTACTTC,CASSEISYEQYF,TRBJ2-7,-,-,TRBV6-6
TGCAGCGTTCCCCACAGGGGGCTGGGCAATGAGCAGTTCTTC,CSVPHRGLGNEQFF,TRBJ2-1,TRBD1,-,TRBV29-1
TGCGCCAGCAGCACCGGTACTAGCGGGAAATACGAGCAGTACTTC,CASSTGTSGKYEQYF,TRBJ2-7,TRBD2,-,TRBV5-1
TGTGCCAGCTCACCGGGGACAGGGCGATGGACTGAAGCTTTCTTT,CASSPGTGRWTEAFF,TRBJ1-1,TRBD1,-,TRBV18
TGTGCCAGCAGTTCGGGACAGGTTGGGTGGAATGAGCAGTTCTTC,CASSSGQVGWNEQFF,TRBJ2-1,TRBD1,-,TRBV27
TGTGCCAGCAACCCCACAGGTCGCTACGAGCAGTACTTC,CASNPTGRYEQYF,TRBJ2-7,-,-,TRBV6-6
TGTGCCAGCAGTTCTAATGATGGAGCTCACCTGGGGCAGTACTTC,CASSSNDGAHLGQYF,TRBJ2-7,-,few,TRBV6-5
TGTGCCAGCAGCTTAGTTTCAGGGGGCGAAACCGGGGAGCTGTTTTTT,CASSLVSGGETGELFF,TRBJ2-2,TRBD1,-,TRBV7-2
TGCGCCAGCAGCCAAGAATGGAACGGGGGCACAGATACGCAGTATTTT,CASSQEWNGGTDTQYF,TRBJ2-3,-,-,TRBV4-3
TGTGCCAGCACCACGAGCAGGGGGATAAAAGATACGCAGTATTTT,CASTTSRGIKDTQYF,TRBJ2-3,TRBD1,-,TRBV7-2
TGCGCCAGCAGCTTTGGCCAGGGCTCCTACGAGCAGTACTTC,CASSFGQGSYEQYF,TRBJ2-7,-,few,TRBV5-1
TGTGCCAGCAGCTTGAAAAGGGGGGGCACTAACACCGGGGAGCTGTTTTTT,CASSLKRGGTNTGELFF,TRBJ2-2,-,-,TRBV5-4
TGTGCCAGCAGCGGAGGCGCTTCCCGGGCCGTCAATGAGCAGTTCTTC,CASSGGASRAVNEQFF,TRBJ2-1,-,-,TRBV5-8
TGTGCCAGCAGCCCGGGACAGGGTAGGTACGAGCAGTACTTC,CASSPGQGRYEQYF,TRBJ2-7,TRBD1,-,TRBV2